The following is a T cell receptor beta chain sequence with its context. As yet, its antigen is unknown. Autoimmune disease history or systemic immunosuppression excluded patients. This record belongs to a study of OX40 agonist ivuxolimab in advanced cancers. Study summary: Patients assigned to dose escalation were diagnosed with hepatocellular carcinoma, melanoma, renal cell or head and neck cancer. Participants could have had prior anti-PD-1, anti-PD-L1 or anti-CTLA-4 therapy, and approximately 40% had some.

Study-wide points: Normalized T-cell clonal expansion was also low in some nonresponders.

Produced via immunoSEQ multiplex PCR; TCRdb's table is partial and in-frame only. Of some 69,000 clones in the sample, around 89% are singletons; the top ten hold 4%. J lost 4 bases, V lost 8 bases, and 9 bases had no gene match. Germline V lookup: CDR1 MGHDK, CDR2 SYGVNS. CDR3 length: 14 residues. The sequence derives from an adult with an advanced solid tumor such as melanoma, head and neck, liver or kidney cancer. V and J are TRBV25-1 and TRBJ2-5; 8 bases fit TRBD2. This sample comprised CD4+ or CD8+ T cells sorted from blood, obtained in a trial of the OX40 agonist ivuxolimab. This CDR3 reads CASVLSGSLETQYF. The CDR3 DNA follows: TGTGCCAGCGTCTTAAGCGGGAGTCTAGAGACCCAGTACTTC.